The 26 T cell receptor beta chains below come from one sample, sequenced in a study of cytomegalovirus exposure and HLA in healthy donors. The study ran its PCR with 60 Vbeta and 13 Jbeta primers. TCRdb keeps only in-frame clones here, not all; method: immunoSEQ multiplex PCR. Of a few hundred thousand clones in the sample, over 75% were seen once. The sample consisted of PBMCs. Receptors were obtained from a girl aged 2 to 9 in good health and CMV-seronegative.

The rearrangement joins TRBV30 to TRBJ2-5, with 8 bases identical to TRBD1. CDR3 length: 11 residues. In germline, CDR1 is GTSNPN, CDR2 SVGIG (reference sequence). V was pared by 8 bases and J by 5 bases, with 4 bases of the junction left unmatched. CDR3 nucleotides: TGTGCCGGACAGGGCTGGGAGACCCAGTACTTC. It encodes CAGQGWETQYF.

The chain couples TRBV9 to TRBJ2-1; TRBD2 agrees at 8 bases. V lost 5 bases, J lost 4 bases, and 14 bases stayed unmatched. Germline V gene sequence: CDR1 SGDLS, CDR2 YYNGEE. This CDR3 contains 17 residues. The CDR3 reads CASSSEPGLVLYNEQFF. The DNA for the CDR3 is TGTGCCAGCAGTTCGGAACCGGGACTAGTTTTATACAATGAGCAGTTCTTC.

The V gene is TRBV27, the J gene TRBJ2-1; 10 bases match TRBD1. The CDR3 runs 14 residues. Germline CDR1 MNHEY, CDR2 SMNVEV (reference sequence). The ends lost 8 bases at V and 0 bases at J; junction bases unmatched: 1. DNA for the CDR3: TGTGCCAGCCGGACAGGGGGCTCCTACAATGAGCAGTTCTTC. This translates into CASRTGGSYNEQFF.

The rearrangement links TRBV11-2 to TRBJ2-7; no reliable D call. Germline V gene lookup returns CDR1 SGHAT and CDR2 FQNNGV. The CDR3 length is 13 residues. The ends were cut back, 5 bases at V and 5 bases at J, with 13 bases in the middle. The CDR3 coding sequence is TGTGCCAGCAGCCCCACCTTACTCAACGAGCAGTACTTC. Translating it yields CASSPTLLNEQYF.

For this clone: One junction end does not reproduce the germline sequence, and a read error may be involved. V and J are TRBV4-1 and TRBJ1-6; D gene unclear. This CDR3 spans 16 amino acids. The germline V gene has CDR1 MGHRA and CDR2 YSYEKL. The DNA of the CDR3 is TGCGCCAGCAGCCAAGTCGAAAGCTCCTATAATTCCCCCCTCCACTTT. This sequence encodes CASSQVESSYNSPLHF.

The chain combines TRBV30 with TRBJ2-1, with 7 nucleotides matching TRBD1. Per germline, CDR1 GTSNPN and CDR2 SVGIG (reference sequence). The CDR3 loop spans 16 amino acids. V trimming: 4 bases; J trimming: 4 bases; junction bases outside the gene matches: 13. The CDR3 nucleotides are TGTGCCTGGAATTTATTGACAGGGACAAAGTACAATGAGCAGTTCTTC. This gives the protein CAWNLLTGTKYNEQFF. The full variable domain, in which reference TRBV30 and TRBJ2-1 provide the parts outside the CDR3, is SQTIHQWPATLVQPVGSPLSLECTVEGTSNPNLYWYRQAAGRGLQLLFYSVGIGQISSEVPQNLSASRPQDRQFILSSKKLLLSDSGFYLCAWNLLTGTKYNEQFFGPGTRLTVL.

The rearrangement links TRBV9 to TRBJ1-3; 7 nucleotides align to TRBD1. The germline CDR1 and CDR2 sequences are SGDLS and YYNGEE. There are 17 residues in the CDR3. V gave up 4 bases and J gave up 0 bases; unmatched junction bases: 10. CDR3 residues: CASSKLPGQSSGNTIYF. DNA for the CDR3: TGTGCCAGCAGCAAACTACCGGGACAGAGCTCTGGAAACACCATATATTTT.

This clone was picked up one time. CDR3 in amino acids: CASGKDPKGIQYF. The CDR3 DNA reads TGTGCCAGCGGCAAGGACCCGAAGGGGATTCAGTACTTC. The chain joins TRBV9 to TRBJ2-4; tentatively, D is TRBD1 (5 bases). V lost 7 bases and J 10 bases, leaving 18 bases between the germline ends. The CDR3 has 13 residues. Germline loops: CDR1 SGDLS, CDR2 YYNGEE. The whole variable domain, filled in from reference TRBV9 and TRBJ2-4, reads DSGVTQTPKHLITATGQRVTLRCSPRSGDLSVYWYQQSLDQGLQFLIQYYNGEERAKGNILERFSAQQFPDLHSELNLSSLELGDSALYFCASGKDPKGIQYFGAGTRLSVL.

In its sample, this clone was seen once. This rearrangement joins TRBV18 to TRBJ1-1; possibly TRBD1 for D (5 bases). V was cut by 4 bases and J by 2 bases, with 11 bases left in between. From germline, CDR1 is KGHSH and CDR2 LQKENI. This CDR3 is built from 14 residues. As DNA, the CDR3 is TGTGCCAGCTCACAGGGGAACTTAAACACTGAAGCTTTCTTT. It specifies CASSQGNLNTEAFF.

In this sample, this clone turned up once. The chain joins TRBV6-5 to TRBJ2-7; 7 bases map to TRBD2. Trimming at V came to 7 bases and at J to 7 bases, leaving 10 bases not matched to a gene. In germline, CDR1 is MNHEY, CDR2 SVGAGI. The CDR3 is 13 amino acids. This chain's CDR3 is CASKAGPQREQYF. The CDR3 DNA sequence: TGTGCCAGCAAAGCGGGACCGCAGAGGGAGCAGTACTTC.

V usage is TRBV5-6 and J usage is TRBJ1-5; unclear D gene. V gave up 7 bases and J gave up 7 bases, with 24 bases separating them. Germline V gene sequence: CDR1 SGHDT, CDR2 YYEEEE. The CDR3 consists of 16 residues. The CDR3 loop reads CASQTFRDLYGQPQHF. The DNA for the CDR3 is TGTGCCAGCCAAACCTTCCGGGATCTTTATGGGCAGCCCCAGCATTTT. The full variable domain, rest sourced from reference TRBV5-6 and TRBJ1-5, is DAGVTQSPTHLIKTRGQQVTLRCSPKSGHDTVSWYQQALGQGPQFIFQYYEEEERQRGNFPDRFSGHQFPNYSSELNVNALLLGDSALYLCASQTFRDLYGQPQHFGDGTRLSIL.

This chain uses TRBV5-1 with TRBJ1-1, with 7 nucleotides matching TRBD1. The CDR3 covers 13 residues. From germline, CDR1 is SGHRS and CDR2 YFSETQ. V lost 4 bases and J lost 7; bases outside the gene matches: 7. The CDR3 bases are TGCGCCAGCAGCCCGGGACAGACTCTTGAAGCTTTCTTT. This codes for CASSPGQTLEAFF. The full variable domain, its missing parts supplied by reference TRBV5-1 and TRBJ1-1, is KAGVTQTPRYLIKTRGQQVTLSCSPISGHRSVSWYQQTPGQGLQFLFEYFSETQRNKGNFPGRFSGRQFSNSRSEMNVSTLELGDSALYLCASSPGQTLEAFFGQGTRLTVV.

The V and J genes are TRBV10-1 and TRBJ2-3; 8 bases map to TRBD2. There are 16 residues in the CDR3. V lost 0 bases, J lost 3 bases, and 5 bases stayed unmatched. Per the germline V gene, CDR1 is WNHNN and CDR2 is SYGVQD (reference sequence). The CDR3 DNA reads TGCGCCAGCAGTGAGTCGGGGGTAGCGGGGACAGATACGCAGTATTTT. Its translation is CASSESGVAGTDTQYF.

CDR3 amino acids: CACRQLGTGNQPQHF. CDR3 bases: TGTGCCTGCAGACAGTTGGGGACAGGCAATCAGCCCCAGCATTTT. The chain has TRBV30 and TRBJ1-5, with 7 bases that match TRBD1. The trim removed 6 bases at V and 2 bases at J, leaving 10 bases unmatched. The CDR3 sequence is 15 residues long. From germline, CDR1 is GTSNPN and CDR2 SVGIG (reference sequence).

This sequence joins TRBV5-6 and TRBJ2-1, with D perhaps matching TRBD1 (5 bases). V lost 0 bases to trimming and J lost 4 bases, with 11 bases between them. There are 15 residues in the CDR3. Germline V lookup: CDR1 SGHDT, CDR2 YYEEEE. The CDR3 loop is CASSLEGLGYNEQFF. The CDR3 region has the DNA TGTGCCAGCAGCTTGGAGGGGTTAGGGTACAATGAGCAGTTCTTC.

The V gene is TRBV7-9, the J gene TRBJ2-1, with D possibly being TRBD1 (6 bases). This CDR3 comprises 15 residues. V was pared by 3 bases and J by 0 bases, with 9 bases between. CDR1 is SEHNR and CDR2 is FQNEAQ in the germline V gene (reference sequence). CDR3 loop: CASSFFRGSYNEQFF. CDR3 DNA sequence: TGTGCCAGCAGCTTCTTCAGGGGCTCCTACAATGAGCAGTTCTTC.

This clone was recorded a few times. The chain is built from TRBV5-1 and TRBJ1-4; no clear D. Germline CDR1 SGHRS, CDR2 YFSETQ. Trimming removed 0 bases at V and 7 bases at J, with 10 bases between. The CDR3 totals 14 residues. The CDR3 spells CASSLGQRGEKLFF. The CDR3 DNA follows: TGCGCCAGCAGCTTGGGCCAGAGAGGTGAAAAACTGTTTTTT.

A note on this clone: The sample holds other DNA sequences that translate to the same CDR3. This chain joins TRBV19 and TRBJ1-1, with D unclear. The CDR3 covers 12 residues. V was trimmed by 3 bases and J by 5 bases, leaving 7 bases between them. Germline V gives CDR1 LNHDA, CDR2 SQIVND (reference sequence). CDR3 coding DNA: TGTGCCAGTAGTATGGCTCGAACTGAAGCTTTCTTT. It yields the protein CASSMARTEAFF.

This chain joins TRBV7-9 and TRBJ1-3; D ambiguous. Trimming cost V 5 bases and J 0 bases, with 11 bases left between them. The germline gives CDR1 SEHNR, CDR2 FQNEAQ (reference sequence). The CDR3 spans 15 residues. This CDR3 is CASSPTSYSGNTIYF. The CDR3 nucleotides are TGTGCCAGCAGCCCTACTTCTTACTCTGGAAACACCATATATTTT.

The gene calls are TRBV4-1 and TRBJ1-3, with D possibly matching TRBD1 (5 bases). This CDR3 contains 18 residues. Per germline, CDR1 MGHRA and CDR2 YSYEKL. V lost 0 bases, J lost 2 bases, and 17 bases lay in between. CDR3 sequence: CASSQDPPGQATGNTIYF. The CDR3 DNA is TGCGCCAGCAGCCAAGATCCCCCAGGGCAGGCAACTGGAAACACCATATATTTT.

DNA of the CDR3: TGTGCCAGCAGTTTAGTTGGGGGACAGCCCCTCCCCTACGAGCAGTACTTC. Amino acid sequence: CASSLVGGQPLPYEQYF. V and J are TRBV27 and TRBJ2-7, with 7 bases fitting TRBD1. Germline CDR1 MNHEY, CDR2 SMNVEV (reference sequence). J was trimmed by 2 bases and V by 2 bases; bases with no gene match: 12. This CDR3 contains 17 residues.

In this sample, this clone turned up once. The rearrangement links TRBV6-4 to TRBJ2-1; 12 bases line up with TRBD2. Germline trimming cut 6 bases from V and 8 bases from J; bases unmatched to any gene: 8. The CDR3 covers 15 residues. Germline V gene data show CDR1 as MRHNA and CDR2 as SNTAGT. The CDR3 is CASSQTSGSFDEQFF. The CDR3 DNA sequence: TGTGCCAGCAGCCAGACTAGCGGGAGTTTCGATGAGCAGTTCTTC.

V usage is TRBV5-1 and J usage is TRBJ1-3; a possible D gene is TRBD1 (6 bases). Germline-derived CDR1 and CDR2 are SGHRS and YFSETQ. The CDR3 extends over 15 amino acids. Trimming pared 4 bases from V and 2 bases from J, leaving 13 bases between. CDR3 in DNA: TGCGCCAGCAGCCCAGGACAGTCAACTGGAAACACCATATATTTT. It specifies CASSPGQSTGNTIYF.

The chain uses TRBV13 and TRBJ2-7, with D possibly matching TRBD2 (5 bases). Trimming left V 1 base short and J 4 bases short, with 17 bases between. CDR1 and CDR2 (germline): PRHDT, FYEKMQ (reference sequence). This CDR3 contains 16 residues. CDR3 sequence reads: CASSLVAVTGDYEQYF. The DNA of the CDR3 is TGTGCCAGCAGCTTAGTTGCCGTTACCGGGGATTACGAGCAGTACTTC. The entire variable domain, with the rest obtained from reference TRBV13 and TRBJ2-7, is as follows: AAGVIQSPRHLIKEKRETATLKCYPIPRHDTVYWYQQGPGQDPQFLISFYEKMQSDKGSIPDRFSAQQFSDYHSELNMSSLELGDSALYFCASSLVAVTGDYEQYFGPGTRLTVT.

The gene calls are TRBV7-2 and TRBJ2-2; possibly TRBD1 for D (5 bases). The V end lost 3 bases, the J end lost 3 bases, and 8 bases lay between the germline ends. The CDR3 consists of 14 residues. CDR1 SGHTA and CDR2 FQGNSA come from the germline V gene. The CDR3 loop is CASSLTVYTGELFF. As DNA, the CDR3 is TGTGCCAGCAGCTTGACAGTCTACACCGGGGAGCTGTTTTTT.

This clone was detected a few times. The chain carries TRBV2 and TRBJ2-7; TRBD2 is a possible D gene (5 bases). Trimming removed 1 base from V and 5 bases from J, with 6 bases in between. The germline V gene encodes CDR1 SNHLY and CDR2 FYNNEI. CDR3 length equals 12 residues. For the CDR3, the DNA is TGTGCCAGCAGTGAAGGGGAGCACGAGCAGTACTTC. It encodes CASSEGEHEQYF.